The 14 T cell receptor beta chains below all came from one sample that was sequenced in a study of blood T cell repertoires in COVID-19. TCRdb's table, derived via immunoSEQ multiplex PCR, lists solely in-frame clones and lacks some. The table lists hundreds of thousands of clones, approximately 85% of them singletons. The sequencing sample was made of PBMCs or T cells enriched from blood (not recorded which). These receptors were obtained from a man aged 25 to 40 who had recovered from COVID-19.

V is TRBV23-1 and J is TRBJ1-3; D is undetermined. TRBV23-1 is assigned to the ORF class and has an uncertain function. Trimming shortened V by 8 bases and J by 0 bases, and 8 bases separated the two germline ends. This CDR3 is 13 amino acids long. The CDR3 is CASALASGNTIYF. Written as DNA, the CDR3 is TGCGCCAGCGCCTTGGCCTCTGGAAACACCATATATTTT.

J is TRBJ1-3 and V is TRBV30; 8 nucleotides align to TRBD1. The CDR3 extends over 15 amino acids. The germline gives CDR1 GTSNPN, CDR2 SVGIG (reference sequence). V lost 5 bases, J lost 2 bases, and 8 bases stayed unmatched. CDR3 in amino acids: CAWGYRTGTGNTIYF. The CDR3 coding sequence is TGTGCCTGGGGGTACCGGACAGGGACTGGAAACACCATATATTTT.

The genes are TRBV9 and TRBJ1-3, with D tentatively TRBD1 (5 bases). This CDR3 has 15 residues. Germline values: CDR1 SGDLS, CDR2 YYNGEE. Trimming cost V 4 bases and J 0 bases, with 11 bases left between them. The CDR3 here is CASSINRFSGNTIYF. DNA of the CDR3: TGTGCCAGCAGCATCAACAGGTTCTCTGGAAACACCATATATTTT.

The V gene is TRBV7-2, the J gene TRBJ2-1, with D possibly TRBD1 on 5 matching bases. Trimming stripped 4 bases from V and 7 bases from J, with 11 bases between. CDR3 length: 13 amino acids. Germline CDR1 is SGHTA and CDR2 is FQGNSA. Here the CDR3 DNA reads TGTGCCAGCAGCTCAAGCAGGGATAATGAGCAGTTCTTC. Amino acids: CASSSSRDNEQFF.

The J gene is TRBJ2-2, the V gene TRBV18, with a weak D call TRBD2 (6 bases). V lost 1 base and J lost 1, with 7 bases in between. The CDR3 contains 15 residues. Germline CDR1 KGHSH, CDR2 LQKENI. The CDR3 protein is CASSPLGGNTGELFF. CDR3 coding DNA: TGTGCCAGCTCACCACTGGGGGGGAACACCGGGGAGCTGTTTTTT.

This clone was detected once. V is TRBV4-1 and J is TRBJ1-4, with TRBD1 matching over 8 bases. The CDR3 is 15 residues long. The germline V gene encodes CDR1 MGHRA and CDR2 YSYEKL. V dropped 6 bases and J dropped 4; count of bases not matched to a gene: 7. The CDR3 DNA reads TGCGCCAGCAGTGACGACAGGGGAAATAATGAAAAACTGTTTTTT. Translating it yields CASSDDRGNNEKLFF.

The rearrangement uses TRBV7-2 and TRBJ2-7; 10 bases fit TRBD2. The CDR3 covers 16 residues. The germline V gene has CDR1 SGHTA and CDR2 FQGNSA. J was trimmed by 2 bases and V by 2 bases; bases with no gene match: 6. As DNA, the CDR3 is TGTGCCAGCAGCTTATCTAGCGGGGGTTTCCCCTACGAGCAGTACTTC. Translating it yields CASSLSSGGFPYEQYF. Together with reference TRBV7-2 and TRBJ2-7, the CDR3 gives the full variable domain: GAGVSQSPSNKVTEKGKDVELRCDPISGHTALYWYRQSLGQGLEFLIYFQGNSAPDKSGLPSDRFSAERTGGSVSTLTIQRTQQEDSAVYLCASSLSSGGFPYEQYFGPGTRLTVT.

The chain carries TRBV19 and TRBJ1-1; 7 bases fit TRBD1. This CDR3 is built from 15 residues. Germline V gives CDR1 LNHDA, CDR2 SQIVND (reference sequence). The V segment lost 1 base and the J segment 5 bases; nucleotides outside the gene matches: 7. CDR3 sequence (DNA): TGTGCCAGTAGTATAGGGGGCCAGGGGGGAACTGAAGCTTTCTTT. It yields the protein CASSIGGQGGTEAFF. The entire variable domain, with the rest obtained from reference TRBV19 and TRBJ1-1, is as follows: DGGITQSPKYLFRKEGQNVTLSCEQNLNHDAMYWYRQDPGQGLRLIYYSQIVNDFQKGDIAEGYSVSREKKESFPLTVTSAQKNPTAFYLCASSIGGQGGTEAFFGQGTRLTVV.

The CDR3 spells CASSPWVDSRTDTQYF. In DNA, the CDR3 is TGTGCCAGCAGCCCTTGGGTAGATTCGAGGACAGATACGCAGTATTTT. The gene calls are TRBV7-9 and TRBJ2-3; unclear D gene. With 5 bases removed from V and 3 bases from J, the gap between germline ends came to 18 bases. The germline V gene has CDR1 SEHNR and CDR2 FQNEAQ (reference sequence). The CDR3 spans 16 residues.

The chain joins TRBV14 to TRBJ2-2; D gene ambiguous. Per the germline V gene, CDR1 is SGHDN and CDR2 is FVKESK. This CDR3 has 12 amino acids. V shed 1 base and J shed 6 bases, with 3 bases lying between them. The CDR3 DNA follows: TGTGCCAGCAGCCAAGCGTCCGGGGAGCTGTTTTTT. It encodes CASSQASGELFF.

In regard to this clone: This same CDR3 is encoded by further DNA sequences in the sample. The V gene is TRBV12-3 or TRBV12-4, the J gene TRBJ1-5, with a tentative D call TRBD1 (5 bases). The V and J ends lost 6 bases and 2 bases respectively, with 5 bases between them. This CDR3 has 12 residues. Here the CDR3 reads CASSRGNQPQHF. Here the CDR3 DNA reads TGTGCCAGCAGCAGGGGCAATCAGCCCCAGCATTTT.

The chain couples TRBV7-9 to TRBJ2-1; D ambiguous. V shed 5 bases and J shed 9 bases, with 11 bases lying between them. This CDR3 spans 12 amino acids. Germline V lookup: CDR1 SEHNR, CDR2 FQNEAQ (reference sequence). CDR3 in DNA: TGTGCCAGCAGCCCTTCCGGTCGTGAGCAGTTCTTC. Amino acids: CASSPSGREQFF. Complete variable domain (other parts from reference TRBV7-9 and TRBJ2-1): DTGVSQNPRHKITKRGQNVTFRCDPISEHNRLYWYRQTLGQGPEFLTYFQNEAQLEKSRLLSDRFSAERPKGSFSTLEIQRTEQGDSAMYLCASSPSGREQFFGPGTRLTVL.

J is TRBJ2-3 and V is TRBV19; 8 positions agree with TRBD1. The germline V gene encodes CDR1 LNHDA and CDR2 SQIVND (reference sequence). The CDR3 totals 16 residues. V gave up 5 bases and J gave up 0 bases; unmatched junction bases: 7. The CDR3 DNA reads as TGTGCCAGTAGTTTAAACAGGGGGTCGAGCACAGATACGCAGTATTTT. This gives the protein CASSLNRGSSTDTQYF.

V usage is TRBV19 and J usage is TRBJ2-1; possibly TRBD2 for D (6 bases). The CDR3 spans 13 residues. Trimming shortened V by 1 base and J by 12 bases, and 13 bases separated the two germline ends. CDR1 LNHDA and CDR2 SQIVND come from the germline V gene (reference sequence). In DNA, the CDR3 is TGTGCCAGTAGTATAGGGGCGGGGATGAGGCAGTTCTTC. Protein: CASSIGAGMRQFF.